Listed here is a single T cell receptor (beta chain). Its antigen is not identified. Expressed TCRB transcripts were sequenced after all isolated RNA was converted to cDNA. TCRdb keeps only in-frame clones here, not all; method: immunoSEQ multiplex PCR. Of hundreds of thousands of clones detected, roughly a sixth appear once; the ten largest clones hold around 0.1%. These data come from a study of beta chain features in type 1 diabetes. This CDR3 spans 14 amino acids. CDR1 is SEHNR, CDR2 FQNEAQ, per germline (reference sequence). After removal of 6 bases from V and 8 bases from J, the junction contained 7 bases not matched to a gene. Whole-study results and caveats: Sequencing from cDNA could over-represent high-TCR-expressing cells. When Type 1 diabetes patients were examined, their TCRB CDR3s proved moderately but significantly shorter in all four CD4+ subsets.

The chain joins TRBV7-9 to TRBJ1-6; 7 bases align to TRBD1. This TCR was sampled from a man younger than 35 in good health. The specimen sequenced was naive CD4+ T cells from blood. CDR3 sequence: CASSTSTGYSPLHF. The CDR3 coding sequence is TGTGCCAGCAGTACCTCGACAGGGTATTCACCCCTCCACTTT.